What follows describes a single T cell receptor (beta chain). What it binds is not known. Produced via immunoSEQ multiplex PCR; TCRdb's table is partial and in-frame only. Of 100,000 to 150,000 clones listed, approximately 90% are singletons. The V end was cut by 3 bases, the J end by 4 bases, with 13 bases between. Germline V gene data show CDR1 as LGHNA and CDR2 as YNFKEQ. The CDR3 runs to 16 residues. This record belongs to a study of T cell responses to AZD1222 COVID-19 vaccine. Study outcomes and limitations: Within unmutated variant regions lay the reported targets of nearly half of spike-specific TCRs.

This clonotype originated in an adult in good health. V and J are TRBV4-2 and TRBJ1-6; D is possibly TRBD1 (6 bases). The starting material was peripheral blood, obtained on day 0 of AZD1222 vaccination. CDR3 loop: CASSHQGGNYNSPLHF. CDR3 DNA sequence: TGTGCCAGCAGCCACCAAGGGGGGAATTATAATTCACCCCTCCACTTT.